This T cell receptor (beta chain) was recorded in a study of patients and donors after allogeneic stem cell transplantation. This clonotype was counted only a few times. The CDR3 loop spans 15 amino acids. The V gene's germline CDR1 is SGHAT and CDR2 FQNNGV. Losses at the gene ends were 2 bases for V and 5 bases for J; bases not matched to a gene: 6. MiXCR was run by TCRdb on the RT-PCR reads, yielding one entry per CDR3 protein. The sample lists roughly 940,000 distinct CDR3 sequences; about a sixth were seen once. Sequences were obtained from blood, either unsorted or a sorted T cell fraction (not recorded which). The TCR comes from a human donor who was either an allogeneic HSCT recipient or a stem cell or donor lymphocyte infusion donor (not recorded which). It is not recorded whose cells these are; they may come from a transplant donor. The chain couples TRBV11-2 to TRBJ2-5; 9 nucleotides line up with TRBD2. CDR3 region: CASSLRLAERETQYF. CDR3 coding DNA: TGTGCCAGCAGCTTAAGACTAGCGGAAAGGGAGACCCAGTACTTC.